This TCR beta chain was captured in a study of regulatory T cells in long-lasting Graves disease. Study findings and constraints: Exclusively peripheral blood, rather than thyroid tissue, was studied.

Documented time point: newly diagnosed GD, antithyroid drugs for less than 3 months. RNA extracted from PBMCs served as the sequencing template. CDR3 length: 13 residues. The V end lost 4 bases, the J end lost 3 bases, and 10 bases lay between the germline ends. Germline V CDR1 and CDR2: DFQATT, SNEGSKA (reference sequence). The authors built TCR beta libraries using iRepertoire HTBI primers and Arm-PCR of CDR3 regions. TCRdb re-analysed the multiplex PCR reads in MiXCR, keeping a single row per CDR3 protein. This table holds about 360,000 distinct CDR3 sequences, about 17% found once. The sample holds a few counts of this clonotype. No antigen is known for it. These same records also appear under a second study, on T cells in Graves' hyperthyroidism and ophthalmopathy.

The chain joins TRBV20-1 to TRBJ1-3; D remains ambiguous. The source material was peripheral blood mononuclear cells (PBMCs), sampled at new diagnosis, from a patient treated with antithyroid drugs. The receptor was derived from a woman aged 18-30 years with Graves disease. The CDR3 here is CSATAGDGNTIYF. The CDR3 nucleotides are TGCAGTGCTACGGCAGGCGATGGAAACACCATATATTTT.